This TCR beta chain was observed in a study of T cells in Graves' hyperthyroidism and ophthalmopathy. Broader study findings: Most clonotypes expanded in thyroid above 0.001 were likewise present in blood.

It was RNA transcripts that yielded the amplified TCR beta CDR3 regions. HTBI primers were employed in a first-round RT-PCR of the TCR CDR3. TCRdb reprocessed the multiplex PCR reads with MiXCR, giving one entry per CDR3 protein. Altogether hundreds of thousands of distinct CDR3 sequences are present, just under 20% being singletons, with the ten largest covering about 50%. Turning to this clonotype: The antigen is not known. At one of its ends the junction is not consistent with the germline gene, which may arise from a read error.

The CDR3 has 13 amino acids. Germline V gene sequence: CDR1 MDHEN, CDR2 SYDVKM. The material sequenced was blood. This chain links TRBV28 with TRBJ2-4; 7 nucleotides match TRBD1. The sequence was collected from a man in his forties with Graves' ophthalmopathy. CDR3 bases: TGTGCCAACAGTTTTCAGGGGGAAAACATTCAGTACTTC. Protein: CANSFQGENIQYF.